This TCR beta chain was sequenced for a study of cytomegalovirus exposure and HLA in healthy donors. Remarks on this clone: Antigen unknown.

Germline lookup yields CDR1 ENHRY and CDR2 SYGVKD. V lost 11 bases to trimming and J lost 7 bases, with 14 bases between them. The CDR3 is made up of 12 amino acids. It was with 60 Vbeta and 13 Jbeta primers that the PCR ran. Measured with immunoSEQ multiplex PCR; TCRdb has only the in-frame clones, and not every one. The sample holds hundreds of thousands of clones, roughly 84% seen once. Study-wide results and caveats: As a later analysis revealed, most CMV-associated TCR beta chains appeared HLA-restricted. In a later analysis, TCR association rates varied by HLA locus: DRB1 most, HLA-C fewest. In vitro assays verified that three CMV-associated chains recognized CMV antigens specifically.

This chain uses TRBV10-3 with TRBJ2-2, with unresolved D. The TCR comes from a boy younger than 10 in good health and CMV-seronegative. The sequenced sample was PBMCs. The CDR3 region is CASRAPDGELFF. The CDR3 nucleotides read TGTGCCTCGCGAGCCCCCGACGGGGAGCTGTTTTTT.